This TCR beta chain is drawn from a study of Tregs in tolerant kidney transplant recipients. Study-wide results and caveats: Activated donor B cell expansion appeared to reveal the most relevant donor-specific TCRbeta repertoire. The small number of patients limits these findings pending further validation.

As for this clone: Its antigen is not identified.

Unstimulated Tregs (CD4+CD25+CD127-) and CD4+CD25- non-Tregs were sorted from PBMCs. Only in-frame clones appear in the TCRdb table, and some are missing; sequencing was by immunoSEQ multiplex PCR. The repertoire holds some 250,000 clones, with about 80% as singletons. This sequence originates from a human donor in good health. Sequencing was carried out using CD4+ T cells from blood.

The CDR3 is CASSFPPVTGELFF. The CDR3 DNA is TGTGCCAGCAGCTTCCCCCCGGTAACCGGGGAGCTGTTTTTT. The rearrangement joins TRBV9 to TRBJ2-2; no firm D call. Per the germline V gene, CDR1 is SGDLS and CDR2 is YYNGEE. The V gene lost 4 bases and the J gene lost 5 bases, with 12 bases spanning the gap. The CDR3 contains 14 residues.